Given below is one TCR beta chain in context. What it recognizes is unknown. These data originate in a study of vaccination effects on CD4 cells after COVID-19. Measured with immunoSEQ multiplex PCR; TCRdb has only the in-frame clones, and not every one. The data contain 55,000 to 80,000 clones, about 80% of them singletons. This CDR3 is built from 13 residues. Germline V CDR1 and CDR2: SNHLY, FYNNEI. V gave up 5 bases and J gave up 0 bases, with 7 bases separating them. CD4+ T cells specific for antigen were expanded with viral peptide pools by the ViraFEST assay before sequencing. CD4+ T cell isolation took place after 10 days of culture. Among the vaccine recipients, none had a prior SARS-CoV-2 infection, and nucleocapsid antibodies were negative. Each culture had half its medium swapped for IL-2 medium on days 3 and 7.

Sequenced material: CD4+ T cells from PBMCs cultured with SARS-CoV-2 spike peptides, taken before COVID-19 vaccination. The chain combines TRBV2 with TRBJ1-1, with D possibly TRBD1 on 5 matching bases. The clonotype comes from a human donor who received a COVID-19 vaccine. The CDR3 DNA sequence: TGTGCCAGCAGTCGACAGATGAACACTGAAGCTTTCTTT. Protein: CASSRQMNTEAFF.